The sequence of this TCR beta chain was determined in a study of pediatric ulcerative colitis. Per germline, CDR1 SGHTA and CDR2 FQGNSA. V lost 3 bases, J lost 4 bases, and 12 bases lay in between. This CDR3 has 14 residues. TCRdb's table, derived via immunoSEQ multiplex PCR, lists solely in-frame clones and lacks some. The repertoire holds under 70,000 clones, with 87% as singletons. The material sequenced was blood. This rearrangement joins TRBV7-2 to TRBJ2-5; D is possibly TRBD1 (6 bases). This sequence was found in a boy between 10 and 17 years old who was a control in a study of pediatric ulcerative colitis. CDR3: CASSFAGVGETQYF. CDR3 coding DNA: TGTGCCAGCAGCTTCGCAGGGGTTGGAGAGACCCAGTACTTC.